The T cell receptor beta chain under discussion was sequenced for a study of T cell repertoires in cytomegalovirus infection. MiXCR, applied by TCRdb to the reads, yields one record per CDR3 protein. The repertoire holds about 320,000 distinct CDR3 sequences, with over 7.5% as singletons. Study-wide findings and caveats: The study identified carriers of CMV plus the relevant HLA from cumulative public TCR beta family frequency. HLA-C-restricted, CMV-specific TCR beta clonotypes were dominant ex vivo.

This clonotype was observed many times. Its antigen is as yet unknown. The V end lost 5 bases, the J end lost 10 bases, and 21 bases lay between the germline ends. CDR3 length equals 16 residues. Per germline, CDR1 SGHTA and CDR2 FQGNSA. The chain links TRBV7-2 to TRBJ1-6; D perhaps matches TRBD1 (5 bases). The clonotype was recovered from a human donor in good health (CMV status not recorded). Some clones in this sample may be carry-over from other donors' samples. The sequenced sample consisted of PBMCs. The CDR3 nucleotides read TGTGCCAGCAGCGGAGAGGGGCCAAGGGGAGAATCACCCCTCCACTTT. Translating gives CASSGEGPRGESPLHF.